This TCR beta chain was sequenced during a study of OX40 agonist ivuxolimab in advanced cancers. Study-level information: Patients received the agonistic anti-OX40 (CD134) antibody ivuxolimab. Regarding the study as a whole: Expanded clones were, on average, more numerous among CD8+ T cells than CD4+. At 0.1 to 3.0 mg/kg and by week 6, clonal expansion occurred in CD4+ and CD8+ blood T cells.

This CDR3 contains 11 residues. V dropped 6 bases and J dropped 5 bases, with 7 bases sitting between them. CDR1 is SNHLY, CDR2 FYNNEI, per germline. Regarding this clone: Its target is not known.

Profiling relied on immunoSEQ multiplex PCR, and the TCRdb table lists in-frame clones only, not all of them. The repertoire holds around 21,000 clones, with roughly 83% as singletons. The receptor was isolated from an adult with an advanced solid tumor such as melanoma, head and neck, liver or kidney cancer. This chain links TRBV2 with TRBJ1-1; D is unclear. The sample here was CD4+ or CD8+ T cells sorted from blood, taken in a trial of the OX40 agonist ivuxolimab. In DNA form, the CDR3 reads TGTGCCAGCAGAGAAAGGACTGAAGCTTTCTTT. It encodes CASRERTEAFF.